This T cell receptor beta chain was found in a study of tumor and adjacent non-tumor tissue in lung cancer. On this clonotype: At one end the junction does not follow the germline gene, possibly because of a read error.

TCRbeta libraries were built with three rounds of nested PCR, modified from ARM-PCR. TCRdb analysed the multiplex PCR reads with MiXCR anew, one entry per CDR3 protein. The sample shows approximately 75,000 distinct CDR3 sequences, around four fifths of them seen only once. The template was RNA from unsorted bulk tissue. Sequenced input: lung tumor tissue. This TCR was recovered from a woman aged 45 to 65 with non-small cell lung cancer.

The CDR3 coding sequence is TGTGCCATCATAGAGTCGGACTCTCGGGCCAACGTCCTGACTTTC. Protein: CAIIESDSRANVLTF. The chain links TRBV10-3 to TRBJ2-6; D might be TRBD2 (5 bases). The CDR3 totals 15 residues. CDR1 ENHRY and CDR2 SYGVKD come from the germline V gene.